A single sample is the source of the 28 T cell receptor beta chains below, sequenced in a study of blood T cell repertoires in COVID-19. This table comes from immunoSEQ multiplex PCR, and its TCRdb copy is limited to in-frame clones, with some not included. The repertoire includes fewer than 600,000 clones, approximately 92% of them detected once, and approximately 0.9% sits in the top ten. Sequenced: peripheral blood. The receptor set was obtained from a man between 18 and 35 years old with COVID-19, enrolled during active disease.

This chain joins TRBV6-5 and TRBJ2-1; TRBD1 aligns across 7 bases. The CDR3 is 15 amino acids. J was trimmed by 5 bases and V by 6 bases; bases with no gene match: 10. Germline-derived CDR1 and CDR2 are MNHEY and SVGAGI. CDR3 in DNA: TGTGCCAGCAGCCAAACTCGAACAGGGGACAATGAGCAGTTCTTC. It is translated as CASSQTRTGDNEQFF.

The genes are TRBV7-9 and TRBJ1-3; TRBD1 aligns across 8 bases. The germline V gene encodes CDR1 SEHNR and CDR2 FQNEAQ (reference sequence). The CDR3 loop spans 16 amino acids. V lost 1 base and J lost 0; bases outside the gene matches: 2. This CDR3 reads CASSLDRGSSGNTIYF. DNA of the CDR3: TGTGCCAGCAGCTTAGACAGGGGGTCCTCTGGAAACACCATATATTTT.

The rearrangement links TRBV18 to TRBJ1-1, with 10 bases fitting TRBD1. The germline V gene has CDR1 KGHSH and CDR2 LQKENI. After removal of 3 bases from V and 5 bases from J, the junction contained 12 bases not matched to a gene. The CDR3 extends over 17 amino acids. The CDR3 loop is CASSPPTSTGGETEAFF. The CDR3 DNA reads as TGTGCCAGCTCACCCCCCACTTCGACAGGGGGCGAGACTGAAGCTTTCTTT. Using reference TRBV18 and TRBJ1-1 for the parts outside the CDR3, the full variable domain is NAGVMQNPRHLVRRRGQEARLRCSPMKGHSHVYWYRQLPEEGLKFMVYLQKENIIDESGMPKERFSAEFPKEGPSILRIQQVVRGDSAAYFCASSPPTSTGGETEAFFGQGTRLTVV.

V gene TRBV6-5 combines with J gene TRBJ2-1; the match to TRBD2 covers 9 bases. Germline V gene data show CDR1 as MNHEY and CDR2 as SVGAGI. This CDR3 is built from 13 residues. V lost 4 bases and J lost 12; bases outside the gene matches: 7. CDR3 bases: TGTGCCAGCAGTTCGTCACTAGCGGGCGTGCAGTTCTTC. Its translation is CASSSSLAGVQFF.

The chain carries TRBV3-1 (or the pseudogene TRBV3-2) and TRBJ2-1; 7 bases line up with TRBD2. Germline CDR1 and CDR2: LGHDT and YNNKEL (reference sequence). The CDR3 has 15 amino acids. The ends lost 4 bases at V and 6 bases at J; junction bases unmatched: 9. In DNA, the CDR3 is TGTGCCAGCAGCCTCGGCAGGGAGGGCACCAATGAGCAGTTCTTC. Protein: CASSLGREGTNEQFF.

The chain is built from TRBV25-1 and TRBJ1-6; 9 nucleotides match TRBD1. The CDR3 has 16 amino acids. The trim removed 3 bases at V and 7 bases at J, leaving 7 bases unmatched. Germline CDR1 MGHDK, CDR2 SYGVNS. CDR3 protein: CASSDSSTGGNSPLHF. Written as DNA, the CDR3 is TGTGCCAGCAGTGATTCTTCGACAGGGGGAAATTCACCCCTCCACTTT.

The rearrangement joins TRBV24-1 to TRBJ2-3; D perhaps matches TRBD2 (7 bases). The germline V gene has CDR1 KGHDR and CDR2 SFDVKD. V was trimmed by 5 bases and J by 5 bases, leaving 10 bases between them. The CDR3 spans 13 residues. This CDR3 is CATSAGGRDTQYF. As DNA, the CDR3 is TGTGCCACCAGTGCCGGGGGGCGAGATACGCAGTATTTT.

This chain joins TRBV5-5 and TRBJ2-7; D is unresolved. V lost 0 bases and J lost 2, with 6 bases in between. CDR3 length equals 13 residues. Germline V gives CDR1 SGHKS, CDR2 YYEKEE (reference sequence). The CDR3 here is CASSLGTTYEQYF. In DNA form, the CDR3 reads TGTGCCAGCAGCTTGGGTACTACCTACGAGCAGTACTTC.

The rearrangement uses TRBV2 and TRBJ2-7; 7 nucleotides agree with TRBD1. V trimming: 9 bases; J trimming: 2 bases; junction bases outside the gene matches: 4. The length of the CDR3 is 12 residues. The V gene's germline CDR1 is SNHLY and CDR2 FYNNEI. CDR3 residues: CASLGQTYEQYF. CDR3 DNA: TGTGCCAGTTTGGGACAGACCTACGAGCAGTACTTC.

This sequence joins TRBV2 and TRBJ2-1; 10 bases are a match to TRBD1. The CDR3 length is 14 residues. Trimming took 8 bases from V and 7 from J; bases not matched to a gene: 8. Per germline, CDR1 SNHLY and CDR2 FYNNEI. CDR3 sequence reads: CASLGTGVVNEQFF. The CDR3 DNA follows: TGTGCCAGCCTCGGGACAGGGGTTGTGAATGAGCAGTTCTTC.

V is TRBV5-4 and J is TRBJ2-1; 8 nucleotides align to TRBD1. J gave up 1 base and V 0 bases, and 6 bases lay outside the gene matches. Germline CDR1 and CDR2: SGHNT and YYREEE (reference sequence). This CDR3 has 17 amino acids. CDR3 bases: TGTGCCAGCAGCTTGGAGGGGACAGGAAGTTCCTACAATGAGCAGTTCTTC. Residues: CASSLEGTGSSYNEQFF.

The chain joins TRBV28 to TRBJ2-1; no reliable D call. Per the germline V gene, CDR1 is MDHEN and CDR2 is SYDVKM. This CDR3 region has 13 residues. V lost 2 bases and J 7 bases, leaving 9 bases between the germline ends. CDR3 coding DNA: TGTGCCAGCAGTTTACAGACACCGAATGAGCAGTTCTTC. Translating gives CASSLQTPNEQFF.

The CDR3 spells CASSVGQGGRETQYF. CDR3 in DNA: TGTGCCAGCAGCGTTGGACAGGGGGGTCGGGAGACCCAGTACTTC. The chain recombines TRBV9 with TRBJ2-5; 10 bases are a match to TRBD1. Trimming took 2 bases from V and 5 from J; bases not matched to a gene: 6. The CDR3 has 15 amino acids. Germline-derived CDR1 and CDR2 are SGDLS and YYNGEE.

The chain links TRBV9 to TRBJ2-1; D may be TRBD2 (6 bases). This CDR3 comprises 18 residues. V was shortened by 4 bases and J by 1 base, with 21 bases between the two germline ends. CDR1 SGDLS and CDR2 YYNGEE come from the germline V gene. As DNA, the CDR3 is TGTGCCAGCAGCCTTAGAAGGGAGGCCGGGCTTTCCTACAATGAGCAGTTCTTC. Protein sequence: CASSLRREAGLSYNEQFF.

This chain uses TRBV2 with TRBJ1-5; TRBD1 matches 10 bases. V shed 5 bases, J shed 9 bases, and the junction held 1 base outside the gene matches. The CDR3 totals 12 residues. Germline CDR1 SNHLY, CDR2 FYNNEI. The CDR3 DNA follows: TGTGCCAGCAGTCGGGACAGGGGGCCCCAGCATTTT. Encoded protein: CASSRDRGPQHF.

This rearrangement joins TRBV5-1 to TRBJ2-3, with TRBD2 identical over 11 bases. The CDR3 is made up of 20 amino acids. V was clipped by 0 bases and J by 0 bases; unmatched bases: 12. Looked up from germline, CDR1 is SGHRS and CDR2 is YFSETQ. The CDR3 coding sequence is TGCGCCAGCAGCTTGGCCGGGCTAGCGGGGGGCCTCTTTAGCACAGATACGCAGTATTTT. As protein: CASSLAGLAGGLFSTDTQYF.

The chain employs TRBV3-1 (or the pseudogene TRBV3-2) and TRBJ2-2; TRBD2 agrees at 7 bases. With V trimmed by 2 bases and J by 8 bases, 5 bases remained unmatched. The CDR3 runs to 14 residues. Germline lookup yields CDR1 LGHDT and CDR2 YNNKEL (reference sequence). This CDR3 reads CASSQKLAIGELFF. CDR3 in DNA: TGTGCCAGCAGCCAAAAACTAGCGATAGGGGAGCTGTTTTTT.

The chain has TRBV5-1 and TRBJ2-5; 12 bases fit TRBD2. Losses at the gene ends were 1 base for V and 3 bases for J; bases not matched to a gene: 1. This CDR3 is 15 amino acids long. CDR1 is SGHRS and CDR2 is YFSETQ in the germline V gene. The CDR3 nucleotides are TGCGCCAGCAGCTTGAGACTAGCGGGGGAAGAGACCCAGTACTTC. The encoded protein is CASSLRLAGEETQYF.

V is TRBV7-9 and J is TRBJ1-1; 7 nucleotides align to TRBD1. The CDR3 spans 14 residues. Trimming took 3 bases from V and 4 from J; bases not matched to a gene: 5. Looked up from germline, CDR1 is SEHNR and CDR2 is FQNEAQ (reference sequence). The CDR3 reads CASSLTGIATEAFF. CDR3 in DNA: TGTGCCAGCAGCTTGACAGGGATCGCCACTGAAGCTTTCTTT.

This chain connects TRBV2 to TRBJ2-5; 7 bases match TRBD1. The V segment lost 5 bases and the J segment 2 bases; nucleotides outside the gene matches: 5. The CDR3 sequence is 14 residues long. The germline gives CDR1 SNHLY, CDR2 FYNNEI. CDR3 DNA: TGTGCCAGCAGTAAAACGGACAGGCAAGAGACCCAGTACTTC. Amino acids: CASSKTDRQETQYF.

The chain recombines TRBV5-4 with TRBJ2-3, with 16 bases aligning to TRBD2. J was trimmed by 2 bases and V by 4 bases; bases with no gene match: 10. The V gene's germline CDR1 is SGHNT and CDR2 YYREEE (reference sequence). There are 19 residues in the CDR3. The CDR3 DNA sequence: TGTGCCAGCAGCCCCCAGGGGGGACTAGCGGGGGGGACCACAGATACGCAGTATTTT. Encoded protein: CASSPQGGLAGGTTDTQYF. Full variable domain (outside the CDR3, taken from reference TRBV5-4 and TRBJ2-3): ETGVTQSPTHLIKTRGQQVTLRCSSQSGHNTVSWYQQALGQGPQFIFQYYREEENGRGNFPPRFSGLQFPNYSSELNVNALELDDSALYLCASSPQGGLAGGTTDTQYFGPGTRLTVL.

The V gene is TRBV5-8, the J gene TRBJ2-1; D is possibly TRBD1 (6 bases). The V end was cut by 8 bases, the J end by 9 bases, with 12 bases between. CDR3 length equals 11 residues. The germline CDR1 and CDR2 sequences are SGHTS and YDEGEE. For the CDR3, the DNA is TGTGCCAGTTACAGGGAATTTGAGCAGTTCTTC. This encodes CASYREFEQFF.

The V gene is TRBV6-6, the J gene TRBJ1-2, with TRBD1 matching over 10 bases. With 5 bases clipped from V and 4 bases from J, the junction kept 7 bases outside the gene matches. The CDR3 sequence is 15 residues long. Germline V gives CDR1 MNHNY, CDR2 SVGAGI (reference sequence). For the CDR3, the DNA is TGTGCCAGCAGTCCCTCGGGACAGGGGACCTATGGCTACACCTTC. Translating gives CASSPSGQGTYGYTF.

V usage is TRBV2 and J usage is TRBJ2-1; D not resolved. From germline, CDR1 is SNHLY and CDR2 FYNNEI. The V end lost 7 bases, the J end lost 4 bases, and 8 bases lay between the germline ends. This CDR3 is built from 12 residues. In DNA, the CDR3 is TGTGCCAGCAATGAGGCATACAATGAGCAGTTCTTC. It yields the protein CASNEAYNEQFF.

The chain has TRBV6-5 and TRBJ1-6; D perhaps matches TRBD1 (5 bases). CDR1 is MNHEY, CDR2 SVGAGI, per germline. CDR3 length: 14 residues. Trimming removed 0 bases from V and 12 bases from J, with 12 bases in between. For the CDR3, the DNA is TGTGCCAGCAGTTACTCGGGGGGAGTTGGACCCCTCCACTTT. Residues: CASSYSGGVGPLHF.

The V gene is TRBV7-6, the J gene TRBJ2-5; TRBD2 aligns across 10 bases. Germline CDR1 is SGHVS and CDR2 is FNYEAQ. The CDR3 runs to 17 residues. Trimming at V came to 1 base and at J to 2 bases, leaving 7 bases not matched to a gene. CDR3 sequence (DNA): TGTGCCAGCAGCTTAGTGACTAGCGGGCCCAGACAAGAGACCCAGTACTTC. Its protein product is CASSLVTSGPRQETQYF.

This chain links TRBV10-1 with TRBJ2-1; maybe TRBD2 (5 bases). V was clipped by 4 bases and J by 0 bases, with 10 bases between them. The CDR3 consists of 15 residues. Germline V gives CDR1 WNHNN, CDR2 SYGVQD (reference sequence). The CDR3 DNA reads as TGCGCCAGCAGTGGAGGGTCAAGCTCCTACAATGAGCAGTTCTTC. Translation: CASSGGSSSYNEQFF.

The chain is built from TRBV5-1 and TRBJ2-3; 9 nucleotides line up with TRBD1. Unmatched junction bases numbered 3, after V lost 0 bases and J lost 4 bases. The germline V gene encodes CDR1 SGHRS and CDR2 YFSETQ. This CDR3 has 15 residues. The CDR3 DNA sequence: TGCGCCAGCAGCTTGGAGCGGACAGGGGCAGATACGCAGTATTTT. Its translation is CASSLERTGADTQYF.